Given below is one T cell receptor (beta chain) in context. Germline CDR1 and CDR2: SGHRS and YFSETQ. The CDR3 contains 14 residues. The V and J ends lost 0 bases and 3 bases, in that order; junction bases with no gene match: 0. These data belong to a study of blood T cell repertoires in COVID-19. Study overall: COVID-19 samples from acute and convalescent phases originated in the United States, Italy and Spain. PBMCs, B-cell-depleted T cells, or T cells provided the cDNA or gDNA that made up the material.

Original methodology: Amplification of reference gene primers provided the estimated nucleated cell counts. Method: immunoSEQ multiplex PCR; TCRdb's copy keeps in-frame clones and lacks some. Clone size and V and J calls were adopted from that table, with D and trimming inferred from the DNA. Found here are 40,000 to 55,000 clones, more than 90% of them singletons; the top ten hold roughly 10%. The chain links TRBV5-1 to TRBJ1-2; 9 nucleotides match TRBD1. The sample was peripheral blood. This TCR came from a woman over 75 with acute or convalescent COVID-19. The CDR3 bases are TGCGCCAGCAGCTTGGGGACAGGGGACTATGGCTACACCTTC. Its protein is CASSLGTGDYGYTF.